The clone carrying this TCR beta chain was recorded once. Time point specified: persistent/refractory GD, antithyroid drugs over 5 years with positive TRAb. Researchers made the TCR library from RNA that was extracted from PBMCs. Graves' disease diagnosis was established per American Thyroid Association guidelines. A blood draw put about 8.2 milliliters of peripheral blood into EDTA tubes. This entry comes from a study of regulatory T cells in long-lasting Graves disease. With 5 bases clipped from V and 4 bases from J, the junction kept 9 bases outside the gene matches. Germline-derived CDR1 and CDR2 are MNHEY and SMNVEV (reference sequence). This CDR3 has 16 residues. Through Arm-PCR of CDR3 regions and iRepertoire HTBI primers, TCR beta libraries were built. Per the study methods: Identification across samples found 62 TRBV and around 15 TRBJ segments. TCRdb reanalysed the multiplex PCR reads using MiXCR and keeps one entry per CDR3 protein. V and J calls and clone size were set by TCRdb, not the authors. The sample gives a few hundred thousand distinct CDR3 sequences, 23% of which show up once; 25% to 30% is in the top ten.

The rearrangement uses TRBV27 and TRBJ2-2; 8 nucleotides agree with TRBD2. This TCR was recovered from a woman between 40 and 55 years old with Graves disease. This material consisted of peripheral blood mononuclear cells (PBMCs), taken when the disease was refractory, from a patient treated with antithyroid drugs. CDR3 residues: CASSTLAGWGTGELFF. The CDR3 DNA is TGTGCCAGCAGTACGCTAGCGGGCTGGGGCACCGGGGAGCTGTTTTTT.